This TCR beta chain came from a study of T cells in tuberculosis. Overall study results and limits: Shorter CDR3-alpha in active tuberculosis partly drove smaller distances.

CDR1 and CDR2 (germline): MDHEN, SYDVKM. There are 14 residues in the CDR3. The ends were cut back, 7 bases at V and 4 bases at J, with 14 bases in the middle. Of note for this clone: The antigen remains unidentified.

The time point here: new active TB diagnosis, blood taken before or within 7 days of starting treatment. TCRdb's copy holds only in-frame clones and misses some; the assay was immunoSEQ multiplex PCR. Of roughly 34,000 clones listed, roughly 85% are singletons. The sequence was collected from an adult with tuberculosis. The specimen comprised PBMCs, sampled at tuberculosis diagnosis. The chain has TRBV28 and TRBJ1-5; no clear D gene. The CDR3 region is CASTIMGVNQPQHF. The DNA of the CDR3 is TGTGCCAGCACCATTATGGGAGTAAATCAGCCCCAGCATTTT.